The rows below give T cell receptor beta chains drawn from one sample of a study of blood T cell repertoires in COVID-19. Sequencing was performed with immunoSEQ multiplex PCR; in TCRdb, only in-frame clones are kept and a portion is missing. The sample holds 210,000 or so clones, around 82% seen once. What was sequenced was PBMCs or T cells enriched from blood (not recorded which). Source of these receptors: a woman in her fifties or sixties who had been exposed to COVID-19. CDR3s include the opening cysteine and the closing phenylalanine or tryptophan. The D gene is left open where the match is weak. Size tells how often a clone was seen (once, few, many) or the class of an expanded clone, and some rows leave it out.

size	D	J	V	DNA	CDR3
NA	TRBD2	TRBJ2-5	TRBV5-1	TGCGCCACCCAGCCCGGGGGGGCTCAAGAGACCCAGTACTTC	CATQPGGAQETQYF
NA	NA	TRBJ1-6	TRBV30	TGTGCCTGGAGTGTACCATTCGGGCAGGGTTATTCACCCCTCCACTTT	CAWSVPFGQGYSPLHF
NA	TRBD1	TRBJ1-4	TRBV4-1	TGCGCCAGCAGCTTGGGACAGGGAGAAGAAAAACTGTTTTTT	CASSLGQGEEKLFF
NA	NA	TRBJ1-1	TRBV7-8	TGTGCCAGCAGAGCCTCCGGGGGTCCGAACACTGAAGCTTTCTTT	CASRASGGPNTEAFF
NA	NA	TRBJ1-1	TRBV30	TGTGCCTGGAGCCAACGGTTTATGAACACTGAAGCTTTCTTT	CAWSQRFMNTEAFF
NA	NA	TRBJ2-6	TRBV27	TGTGCCGTCCGCTCTGGGGCCAACGTCCTGACTTTC	CAVRSGANVLTF
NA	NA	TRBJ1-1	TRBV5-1	TGCGCCAGCACCATAGACACATGGAACACTGAAGCTTTCTTT	CASTIDTWNTEAFF
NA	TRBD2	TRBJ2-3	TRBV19	TGTGCCAGTAGTATCCGGGCGGGGGGAGGCACAGATACGCAGTATTTT	CASSIRAGGGTDTQYF
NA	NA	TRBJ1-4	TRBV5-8	TGTGCCAGCAGCCCGCAACCCGGGACACCTGAAAAACTGTTTTTT	CASSPQPGTPEKLFF
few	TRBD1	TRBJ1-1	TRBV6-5	TGTGCCAGCAGCCATGGGACAGGGAAGTTAGGTGGAGCTTTCTTT	CASSHGTGKLGGAFF
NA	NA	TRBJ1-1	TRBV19	TGTGCCAGTAGTCGGGGCACTGAAGCTTTCTTT	CASSRGTEAFF
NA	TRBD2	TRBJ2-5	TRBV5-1	TGCGCCAGCAGCTCCCAACAAGCGGGGGGGCAGGAGACCCAGTACTTC	CASSSQQAGGQETQYF
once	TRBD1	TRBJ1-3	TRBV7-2	TGTGCCAGCAGCTTACGACAGGGCTCAGGAAACACCATATATTTT	CASSLRQGSGNTIYF
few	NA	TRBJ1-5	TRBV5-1	TGCGCCAGCAGCTTGAGGGGTGGGAGCAATCAGCCCCAGCATTTT	CASSLRGGSNQPQHF
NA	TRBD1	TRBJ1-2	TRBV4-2	TGTGCCAGCAGCCCTTACCTATCCACAGGGGACGGGGACTATGGCTACACCTTC	CASSPYLSTGDGDYGYTF
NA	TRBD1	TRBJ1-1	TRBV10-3	TGTGCCACCGGACAGGGGGGCACTGAAGCTTTCTTT	CATGQGGTEAFF
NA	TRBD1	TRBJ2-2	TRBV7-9	TGTGCCAGCAGCCCGTGGCAGGGGGCAAACGGGGAGCTGTTTTTT	CASSPWQGANGELFF
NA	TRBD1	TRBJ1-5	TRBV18	TGTGCCAGCTCACCCTCCGGGACAGGGGGGCAGCCCCAGCATTTT	CASSPSGTGGQPQHF